This T cell receptor (beta chain) comes out of a study of cytomegalovirus exposure and HLA in healthy donors. General study results and limits: Later analysis indicated greater clonal expansion among HLA-associated TCR beta chains than among equally common other chains. As was reported, the classifier diagnosed cytomegalovirus status with high specificity and sensitivity.

The PCR made use of 60 Vbeta and 13 Jbeta primers. Clones were read by immunoSEQ multiplex PCR, and TCRdb kept only the in-frame ones, dropping some. The table lists about 160,000 clones, 70% of them singletons. Of note for this clone: Its antigen is unknown.

The origin of this receptor is a man aged 18 to 29 in good health and CMV-seropositive. The sequenced sample consisted of PBMCs.

CDR3 protein: CASSLDKSSGEQFF. CDR3 DNA sequence: TGCGCCAGCAGCTTGGACAAGAGCTCGGGTGAGCAGTTCTTC. This chain links TRBV5-1 with TRBJ2-1; no clear D gene. CDR1 and CDR2 from the germline V gene are SGHRS and YFSETQ. The CDR3 totals 14 residues. V lost 0 bases to trimming and J lost 9 bases, with 13 bases between them.